This TCR beta chain was captured in a study of cytomegalovirus exposure and HLA in healthy donors. The PCR contained 60 Vbeta and 13 Jbeta primers. As originally analysed: The count from a later analysis was about 80 million unique TCR beta chains, some 12 million of them shared. TCRdb keeps only in-frame clones here, not all; method: immunoSEQ multiplex PCR. For V, J and clone size, that table is used; D and trimming come from the DNA. The repertoire includes hundreds of thousands of clones, more than 70% of them detected once, and more than 0.45% sits in the top ten. Worth noting for this clone: Antigen unknown.

CDR1 and CDR2 from the germline V gene are SGHVS and FQNEAQ. The length of the CDR3 is 16 residues. V gave up 1 base and J gave up 9 bases, with 16 bases separating them. Study-wide findings and caveats: Solely CMV serostatus was available to characterize immune exposure. A missense variant in DCLRE1C was later tied to TCR beta V- and J-gene trimming.

The source of this sequence is a boy under 18 in good health and CMV-seronegative. Sequencing was carried out using PBMCs. This sequence joins TRBV7-8 and TRBJ1-6, with D tentatively TRBD1 (5 bases). In DNA form, the CDR3 reads TGTGCCAGCAGCTTAGTGGGCGGGGGAGGCGGTTCACCCCTCCACTTT. Its protein is CASSLVGGGGGSPLHF.